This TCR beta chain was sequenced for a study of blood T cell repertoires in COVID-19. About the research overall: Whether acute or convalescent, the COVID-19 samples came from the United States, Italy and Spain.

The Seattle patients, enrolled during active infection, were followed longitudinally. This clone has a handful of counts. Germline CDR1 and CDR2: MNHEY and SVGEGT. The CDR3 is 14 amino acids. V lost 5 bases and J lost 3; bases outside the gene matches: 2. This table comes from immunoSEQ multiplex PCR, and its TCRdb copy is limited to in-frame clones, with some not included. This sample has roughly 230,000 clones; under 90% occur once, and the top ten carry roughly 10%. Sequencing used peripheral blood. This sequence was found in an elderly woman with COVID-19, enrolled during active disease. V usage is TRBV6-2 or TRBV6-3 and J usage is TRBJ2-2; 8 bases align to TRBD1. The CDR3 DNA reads TGTGCCAGCAGTAACAGGGGGGACACCGGGGAGCTGTTTTTT. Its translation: CASSNRGDTGELFF.